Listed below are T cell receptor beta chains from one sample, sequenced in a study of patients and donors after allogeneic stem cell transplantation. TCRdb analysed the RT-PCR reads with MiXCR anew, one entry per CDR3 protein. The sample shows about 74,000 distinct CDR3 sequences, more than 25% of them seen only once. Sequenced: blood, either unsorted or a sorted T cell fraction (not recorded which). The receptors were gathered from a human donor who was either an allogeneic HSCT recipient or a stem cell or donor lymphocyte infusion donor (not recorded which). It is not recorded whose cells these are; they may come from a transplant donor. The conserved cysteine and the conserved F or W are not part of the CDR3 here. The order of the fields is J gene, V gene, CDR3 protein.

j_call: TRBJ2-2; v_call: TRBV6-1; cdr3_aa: ASSERTQTLGDTGELF
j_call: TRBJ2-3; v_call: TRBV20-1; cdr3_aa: SAPLGGQGVFQDTQY
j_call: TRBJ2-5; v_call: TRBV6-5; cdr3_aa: ASSSPGGRETQY
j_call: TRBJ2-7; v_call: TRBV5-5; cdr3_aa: ASSLLSYEQY
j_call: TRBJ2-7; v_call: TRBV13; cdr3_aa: ASQSPNSGSYEQY
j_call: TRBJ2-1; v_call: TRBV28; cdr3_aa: ASSRDYGTTKQF
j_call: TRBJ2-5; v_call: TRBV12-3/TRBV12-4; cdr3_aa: ASSKGQLQETQY
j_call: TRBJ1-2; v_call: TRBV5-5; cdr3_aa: ASSLPYTNYGYT
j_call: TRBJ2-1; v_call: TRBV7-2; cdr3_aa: ASSRDPEDEQF
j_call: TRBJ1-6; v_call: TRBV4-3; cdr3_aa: ASSHRDRNSPLH
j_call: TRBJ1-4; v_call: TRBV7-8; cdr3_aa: ASSPGTREKLF
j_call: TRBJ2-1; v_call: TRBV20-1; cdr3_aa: SAPGTSGRPSYNEQF
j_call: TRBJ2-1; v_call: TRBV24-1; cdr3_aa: ATSDLVWLF
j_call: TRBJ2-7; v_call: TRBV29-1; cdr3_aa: SVEKGQVPYEQY
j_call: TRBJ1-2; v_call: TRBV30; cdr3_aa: AWGQGAEGYT
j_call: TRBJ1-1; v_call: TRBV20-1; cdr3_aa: SARPGLGQGAASTEAF
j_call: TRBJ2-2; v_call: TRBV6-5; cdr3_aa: ASTLVPTGELF
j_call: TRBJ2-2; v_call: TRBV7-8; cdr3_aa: ASSLSSGSWNTGELF
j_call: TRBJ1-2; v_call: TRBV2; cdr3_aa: ASRGTRGSYGYT
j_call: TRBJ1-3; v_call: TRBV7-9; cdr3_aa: ASSLAGTASGNTIY